A selection of T cell receptor beta chains follows, all from one sample in a study of monozygotic twins with inflammatory bowel disease. TCRdb re-called the 5' RACE reads and gives one entry per CDR3 protein, without DNA. The sample has 300,000 to 350,000 distinct CDR3 sequences. The sample taken for sequencing was blood. All receptors derive from a human donor with ulcerative colitis or Crohn's disease, or a healthy co-twin of an affected twin (not recorded which). CDR3s include the opening cysteine and the closing phenylalanine or tryptophan.

V	J	CDR3
TRBV5-1	TRBJ2-5	CASSFGSEETQYF
TRBV28	TRBJ2-5	CASSYNRGGLETQYF
TRBV5-1	TRBJ2-2	CASSLEAGGPAGELFF
TRBV3-1	TRBJ2-2	CASSPSDRENTGELLF
TRBV12-3/TRBV12-4	TRBJ2-3	CASSFARGGPRTDTQYF
TRBV28	TRBJ2-5	CASRKGGMLFEETQYF
TRBV27	TRBJ2-7	CASSFGGRGREQYF
TRBV6-6	TRBJ1-2	CASSQDRPDGYTF
TRBV5-1	TRBJ2-3	CASSSGQGTDTQYF
TRBV2	TRBJ1-5	CASSGGQGRNQPQHF
TRBV19	TRBJ1-1	CASSILPGEGRTEAFF
TRBV5-1	TRBJ1-4	CASSQDNGNEKLFF
TRBV7-9	TRBJ2-7	CASSRQAGDYEQYF
TRBV4-3	TRBJ2-7	CASSQGQLAMGDEQYF
TRBV4-1	TRBJ2-5	CASSQDRLSGGAVETQYF